These 7 T cell receptor beta chains came from one sample sequenced in a study of cytomegalovirus exposure and HLA in healthy donors. PCR primers comprised 60 Vbeta and 13 Jbeta primers. The table came from immunoSEQ multiplex PCR; TCRdb's copy has only in-frame clones and leaves some out. Its clone listing holds about 140,000 clones. Sequenced sample: PBMCs. Receptor source: a middle-aged man in good health and CMV-seronegative.

The chain carries TRBV6-1 and TRBJ1-1; D is undetermined. Per the germline V gene, CDR1 is MNHNS and CDR2 is SASEGT. Trimming left V 7 bases short and J 0 bases short, with 12 bases between. The CDR3 covers 14 residues. Here the CDR3 reads CASIPYTVNTEAFF. The CDR3 nucleotides are TGTGCCAGCATCCCCTATACAGTGAACACTGAAGCTTTCTTT.

The rearrangement links TRBV10-3 to TRBJ1-1, with D tentatively TRBD1 (6 bases). V was shortened by 6 bases and J by 0 bases, with 11 bases between the two germline ends. The CDR3 contains 14 residues. In germline, CDR1 is ENHRY, CDR2 SYGVKD. The CDR3 loop is CAIREQGLNTEAFF. Here the CDR3 DNA reads TGTGCCATCAGGGAACAGGGCTTGAACACTGAAGCTTTCTTT.

V usage is TRBV5-6 and J usage is TRBJ1-6; 9 bases match TRBD1. V was clipped by 2 bases and J by 7 bases; unmatched bases: 7. In germline, CDR1 is SGHDT, CDR2 YYEEEE. The CDR3 extends over 16 amino acids. In DNA, the CDR3 is TGTGCCAGCAGCTTCATGACAGGGGGTCCCAATTCACCCCTCCACTTT. This translates into CASSFMTGGPNSPLHF.

V gene TRBV4-2 combines with J gene TRBJ2-5, with a weak D call TRBD2 (5 bases). This CDR3 has 13 residues. V lost 0 bases, J lost 4 bases, and 6 bases lay in between. The germline gives CDR1 LGHNA, CDR2 YNFKEQ. The CDR3 is CASSQDEGETQYF. The CDR3 DNA is TGTGCCAGCAGCCAAGATGAGGGAGAGACCCAGTACTTC.

J is TRBJ2-3 and V is TRBV14, with D perhaps matching TRBD2 (6 bases). The CDR3 covers 21 residues. Trimming removed 4 bases at V and 1 base at J, with 30 bases between. Germline V gives CDR1 SGHDN, CDR2 FVKESK. The CDR3 loop reads CASSRLFQGTSGTGGTDTQYF. The CDR3 DNA reads as TGTGCCAGCAGCCGTCTCTTTCAAGGTACATCTGGAACGGGGGGCACAGATACGCAGTATTTT.

The chain uses TRBV7-9 and TRBJ2-5; D possibly corresponds to TRBD1 (5 bases). CDR3 length: 15 amino acids. V lost 0 bases to trimming and J lost 5 bases, with 13 bases between them. In germline, CDR1 is SEHNR, CDR2 FQNEAQ (reference sequence). The CDR3, as DNA: TGTGCCAGCAGCTTAGCCACGCAGGGATCGGAGACCCAGTACTTC. It specifies CASSLATQGSETQYF. The whole variable domain, filled in from reference TRBV7-9 and TRBJ2-5, reads DTGVSQNPRHKITKRGQNVTFRCDPISEHNRLYWYRQTLGQGPEFLTYFQNEAQLEKSRLLSDRFSAERPKGSFSTLEIQRTEQGDSAMYLCASSLATQGSETQYFGPGTRLLVL.

V is TRBV2 and J is TRBJ1-1, with no clear D. V lost 3 bases, J lost 3 bases, and 14 bases lay in between. There are 15 residues in the CDR3. The germline CDR1 and CDR2 sequences are SNHLY and FYNNEI. The DNA for the CDR3 is TGTGCCAGCAGTGATGGGCGGGGTGGGTACACTGAAGCTTTCTTT. This codes for CASSDGRGGYTEAFF. Combining the CDR3 with reference TRBV2 and TRBJ1-1 gives the whole variable domain EPEVTQTPSHQVTQMGQEVILRCVPISNHLYFYWYRQILGQKVEFLVSFYNNEISEKSEIFDDQFSVERPDGSNFTLKIRSTKLEDSAMYFCASSDGRGGYTEAFFGQGTRLTVV.